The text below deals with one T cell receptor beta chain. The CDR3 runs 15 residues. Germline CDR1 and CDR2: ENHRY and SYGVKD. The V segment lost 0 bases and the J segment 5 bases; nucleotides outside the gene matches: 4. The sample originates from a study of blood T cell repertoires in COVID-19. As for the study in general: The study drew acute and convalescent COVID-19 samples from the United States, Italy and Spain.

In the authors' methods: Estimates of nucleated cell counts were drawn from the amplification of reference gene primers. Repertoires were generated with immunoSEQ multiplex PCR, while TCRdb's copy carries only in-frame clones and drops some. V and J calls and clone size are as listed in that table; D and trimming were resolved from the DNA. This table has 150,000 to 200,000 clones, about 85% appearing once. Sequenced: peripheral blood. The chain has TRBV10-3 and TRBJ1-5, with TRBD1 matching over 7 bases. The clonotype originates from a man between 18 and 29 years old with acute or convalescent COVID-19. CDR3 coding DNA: TGTGCCATCAGTGAGTCGAAAGGGGGCCATCAGCCCCAGCATTTT. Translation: CAISESKGGHQPQHF.